The clone carrying this TCR beta chain was seen only once. What it binds is not known. The donors comprised healthy bone marrow donors. CDR1 is KGHSH and CDR2 is LQKENI in the germline V gene. CDR3 length: 15 amino acids. Losses at the gene ends were 0 bases for V and 2 bases for J; bases not matched to a gene: 2. The record originates from a study of cytomegalovirus exposure and HLA in healthy donors. Whole-study findings and limits: It was confirmed in vitro that three of the CMV-associated chains were specific for CMV antigens. In a later analysis, compared with equally common non-associated chains, HLA-associated beta chains were more expanded.

PCR used 60 Vbeta primers and 13 Jbeta primers. This table comes from immunoSEQ multiplex PCR, and its TCRdb copy is limited to in-frame clones, with some not included. The sample shows around 190,000 clones, over 65% of them seen only once. The V and J genes are TRBV18 and TRBJ2-3, with 7 bases aligning to TRBD2. The source of this sequence is a woman under 40 in good health and CMV-seronegative. Sequencing input: PBMCs. The CDR3 DNA is TGTGCCAGCTCACCACCGGGAGGGACCACAGATACGCAGTATTTT. Translated, it gives CASSPPGGTTDTQYF.